This T cell receptor (beta chain) was identified in a study of cytomegalovirus exposure and HLA in healthy donors (dated by TCRdb to the late 2010s). Turning to the overall study: According to an earlier analysis of a few hundred of the donors, about 180 million T cells yielded roughly 110 million unique TCR beta sequences and about 300 Gb of sequence data. Roughly 300 gigabases of sequencing data and 70 million to 95 million unique TCR sequences made up an early release that covered approximately 620 HLA-typed donors. Among the roughly 400 genotyped donors, about 83% belonged to the genetic ancestry cluster associated with self-reported Caucasian donors. The aim of the study was to test whether cataloging public T cell receptors could identify signatures of past pathogen exposure. The study profiled the T cell repertoires of under 700 subjects by immunosequencing and related them to cytomegalovirus serostatus. In addition to the first cohort of 666 subjects, a separate validation cohort of over 90 different subjects was used. The study combined high-throughput TCR immunosequencing, statistical association of individual TCRs with disease status, and machine learning to predict cytomegalovirus infection status. To study patterns of TCR occurrence, a later analysis re-analyzed previously published TCR beta repertoires from around 700 donors and added high-resolution HLA genotyping. The later analysis used no new phenotypic data to find candidate immune exposures, relying instead on TCR beta sequences and their occurrence across donors. An earlier analysis of roughly 580 of the donors used high-throughput TCR beta sequencing to judge whether each TCR beta V gene segment behaved as functional or pseudogenic. Donor age, sex, ethnicity and CMV serostatus were compiled alongside the repertoire data. Genome-wide SNP genotypes for about 65% of the 666 donors were used in a later genetic analysis, which treated that subset as a discovery cohort. Every discovery cohort repertoire had been produced on one sequencing platform. HLA typing included class I and class II loci at four-digit resolution. The number of typed donors differed by locus: about 629-630 for A, B, C, DRB1 and DQB1; approximately 530 for DQA1; 606 for DPA1; and about 450 for DPB1. Five DR-DQ haplotypes were handled as single units for association and clustering, since linkage in the cohort was strong. On average, about 200,000 unique TCR beta nucleotide sequences were sequenced per donor among some 420 genotyped donors of the cohort, with roughly 20% of those sequences being non-productive. The paper as a whole reports these results and caveats: Cytomegalovirus status was reported to be diagnosed by the classifier with high specificity and sensitivity in both the original and validation cohorts. A cluster of highly shared sequence variants was judged likely to represent a technical artifact of the sequencing pipeline. Most TCR sequences were seen in very few donors, while some public TCRs were found in many individuals. Because HLA typing was missing for some donors at each locus, association tests included only the typed subset. An earlier analysis of approximately 600 of the donors showed that most TCR beta V segments appeared in productive rearrangements either about 87% or about 30% of the time, which broadly matched IMGT annotations. Several of the top co-occurrence clusters appeared to be linked to parvovirus B19, influenza, CMV and Epstein-Barr virus, according to a later analysis. In the study, around 160 TCR beta chains were listed as associated with cytomegalovirus. In a later analysis, HLA-associated TCR beta chains were found to be more clonally expanded and to have lower generation probabilities than equally common non-associated chains. The authors suggested that the approach could potentially be generalized to other disease states and immunological phenotypes. For the cohort, immune exposure information was limited to CMV serostatus. In a later genetic analysis, a missense DCLRE1C variant was associated with V-gene and J-gene trimming of TCR beta chains, and the association was replicated in an independent cohort. In a later analysis, some 17,000 TCR beta sequences were associated with specific HLA alleles at a false discovery rate of 0.05. In a later analysis, TCR association rates were found to vary across HLA loci, with the most associated TCRs seen for DRB1 alleles and the fewest for HLA-C alleles. Roughly uniform sequencing depth across donors was assumed in presence/absence analyses, although this assumption may not hold. Because counts were too low, some 17 rarely observed V segments, including chromosome 9 orphons, were excluded from the earlier analysis of several hundred of the donors. A further reported finding was that TCR beta sequences accurately predicted the HLA-A and HLA-B alleles for most subjects in the first cohort. In a later analysis, most CMV-associated TCR beta chains were found to appear HLA-restricted, with HLA associations seemingly driven largely by CMV exposure. Three of the identified cytomegalovirus-associated TCR beta chains were confirmed in vitro to be specific for cytomegalovirus antigens. A later genetic analysis reported fewer N-insertions in productive TCRs among donors in an Asian-associated ancestry cluster than the roughly 650-donor mean. Strong co-occurrence of HLA alleles, especially DR and DQ, made assigning TCR associations to individual alleles difficult. In this cohort, only TCR beta chains were sequenced, and detectable features were limited by the absence of alpha or paired-chain data. Some IMGT-functional V segments, including TRBV6-2 and TRBV6-3, could not be told apart with the 87-base-pair reads, so those segments were excluded. Linkage disequilibrium might explain the correlated functional status among segregating V segments, but an unknown experimental factor could not be excluded.

The count of this clone is one. The antigen this receptor binds is unknown. Base qualities are missing; no much larger clone stands one base away. The cohort consisted of fewer than 700 healthy bone marrow donors. At the time of sampling, every cohort member was nominally healthy, though immune exposures that went unrecorded were likely present. The donor tested CMV seronegative, placing the donor among the 350 or so seronegative members of the cohort. Every donor gave a peripheral blood sample, and the peripheral blood mononuclear cells from that sample were used for TCR beta sequencing. The Qiagen DNeasy Blood Extraction Kit was used to extract genomic DNA from the blood cell samples. From the germline V gene, CDR1 is SNHLY and CDR2 is FYNNEI. Taken from cysteine to phenylalanine, the CDR3 has 12 residues. CDR3 DNA only is kept here, 36 bases in frame from base 1. V trim: 4 bases; J trim: 7 bases; unmatched bases: 1.

The library was produced with the immunoSEQ multiplex PCR assay. The multiplex PCR relied on a mix of 60 forward primers for TCR Vbeta segments and 13 reverse primers for TCR Jbeta segments. The CDR3 region of rearranged TCR beta genes was amplified from genomic DNA by a multiplex PCR assay. The amplified TCR beta libraries were sequenced on the Illumina HiSeq System as 87-base-pair reads. From the authors' description of their analysis: A later analysis tallied around 80 million unique TCR beta chains across the 700 or so repertoires, and 10 million to 11 million of those chains were shared by two or more donors. Raw reads were error-corrected and collapsed into unique sequences with a nearest-neighbor algorithm that merged closely related sequences to remove PCR and sequencing errors. CDR3 sequences were aligned to IMGT reference sequences to assign V, D and J gene segments. For a sequence to be retained, a match of at least six nucleotides was required to both a V gene segment and a J gene segment. Rearrangements were called productive when the CDR3 lacked stop codons and stayed in frame with V and J; all others were non-productive. Following IMGT convention, CDR3 was defined as the stretch from the second conserved V-encoded cysteine to the conserved J-encoded phenylalanine. In an earlier analysis of roughly 610 of the donors, sequences lacking an unambiguous match to a single V gene segment were excluded. An earlier analysis of over 450 of the donors classified V segments as functional when productive rearrangements were above 56.7% and as segregating when the standard deviation between donors was above 5%. A statistical classification framework was built to diagnose cytomegalovirus status from the catalog of TCR beta chain sequences. In a later analysis, V and J genes were assigned by comparing TCR nucleotide sequences against IMGT/GENE-DB human TR gene sequences. A later analysis assigned CDR3 sequences and most-parsimonious VDJ recombination scenarios with the TCRdist pipeline. In a later analysis, every TCR beta chain was defined by the combination of its CDR3 amino acid sequence and its V-gene family, and reads without a unique V-gene family were dropped. As a way to deal with suspected cross-contamination and a sequencing artifact, a later analysis dropped roughly 600 nucleotide sequences that were highly shared and had low generation probability. In a later analysis, a clonal expansion index for each public chain was calculated from normalized within-repertoire ranks of inferred template counts. A later analysis computed generation probabilities with a VDJ recombination model fitted to out-of-frame rearrangements, and checked the results against IGoR. A later analysis scored TCR-TCR, TCR-HLA and TCR-CMV co-occurrence with hypergeometric tests, applying a repertoire-size bias correction to TCR pairs. A later analysis estimated false discovery rates by permuting HLA or CMV assignments 20 times. In a later analysis, co-occurring TCRs were grouped using DBSCAN, with TCRdist sequence similarity added in when clustering inside HLA-allele-positive subsets. Co-occurrence clustering excluded repertoires with fewer than 30,000 or more than 120,000 public chains, plus five with anomalous nucleotide sharing. TCRdb holds this immuneACCESS table with in-frame rearrangements only. Some clones are missing; in checked studies, unresolved V genes explain under half, and the rest has no known cause. That table gives V, J and clone size, and the DNA gave D and trimming. Recorded for this sample are 95,000 to 150,000 clones; around 81% of them occurred a single time. Together, the top ten hold around 1.3% of the sample.

The sequence is built from TRBV2 and TRBJ1-2, with 9 bases matching TRBD1. The TCR originated in a female donor in good health and CMV-seronegative. Sequencing was carried out using PBMCs. The encoded CDR3 is CASSAGQGGYTF. The nucleotides read TGTGCCAGCAGTGCGGGACAGGGTGGCTACACCTTC.